The 30 T cell receptor beta chains listed next were all sequenced from one sample in a study of blood T cell repertoires in COVID-19. Sequenced by immunoSEQ multiplex PCR; TCRdb stores in-frame clones only, minus some. The sample includes around 100,000 clones, around 90% of them seen just once. The sequenced sample was peripheral blood. These receptors were obtained from a woman aged 50 to 60 with COVID-19, enrolled during active disease.

This chain joins TRBV24-1 and TRBJ2-1; 9 bases line up with TRBD1. There are 16 residues in the CDR3. Germline trimming cut 4 bases from V and 5 bases from J; bases unmatched to any gene: 8. Germline CDR1 and CDR2: KGHDR and SFDVKD. In DNA, the CDR3 is TGTGCCACCAGTGACTTAGACAGGGGGGGGGACAATGAGCAGTTCTTC. It encodes CATSDLDRGGDNEQFF.

The chain recombines TRBV5-6 with TRBJ1-1, with 10 bases fitting TRBD1. This CDR3 has 15 residues. The germline gives CDR1 SGHDT, CDR2 YYEEEE. V lost 5 bases, J lost 1 base, and 5 bases stayed unmatched. The CDR3 nucleotides read TGTGCCAGCAGTCGGGACAGGGGAGGGAACACTGAAGCTTTCTTT. Protein sequence: CASSRDRGGNTEAFF.

This chain links TRBV5-1 with TRBJ1-1; 7 nucleotides line up with TRBD1. Germline V gene sequence: CDR1 SGHRS, CDR2 YFSETQ. The CDR3 length is 15 residues. The junction had 3 bases not matched to a gene; V was cut back by 0 bases and J by 1 base. The CDR3 spells CASSLARTGNTEAFF. Here the CDR3 DNA reads TGCGCCAGCAGCTTGGCCAGGACAGGGAACACTGAAGCTTTCTTT.

The chain has TRBV25-1 and TRBJ2-7; tentative D call: TRBD1 (5 bases). V lost 7 bases and J 3 bases, leaving 16 bases between the germline ends. The germline V gene encodes CDR1 MGHDK and CDR2 SYGVNS. The length of the CDR3 is 14 residues. CDR3 sequence reads: CASKGWGGVYEQYF. The CDR3, as DNA: TGTGCCAGCAAGGGCTGGGGCGGAGTCTACGAGCAGTACTTC.

This clone is a singleton in its sample. The rearrangement joins TRBV11-3 to TRBJ2-7, with TRBD2 identical over 7 bases. With 3 bases clipped from V and 3 bases from J, the junction kept 8 bases outside the gene matches. CDR1 and CDR2 from the germline V gene are SGHNT and YENEEA. This CDR3 region has 15 residues. The CDR3 region has the DNA TGTGCCAGCAGCTTGGCCGGCACTAGCGACTACGAGCAGTACTTC. Protein sequence: CASSLAGTSDYEQYF.

The CDR3 DNA sequence: TGTGCCAGCAGCAAGCAGGGAACTAATGAAAAACTGTTTTTT. It translates to CASSKQGTNEKLFF. V is TRBV9 and J is TRBJ1-4, with D maybe TRBD1 (5 bases). Germline CDR1 reads SGDLS; CDR2 reads YYNGEE. The V end lost 4 bases, the J end lost 1 base, and 8 bases lay between the germline ends. The CDR3 runs to 14 residues.

The chain combines TRBV28 with TRBJ2-1, with a tentative D call TRBD2 (6 bases). The V gene lost 7 bases and the J gene lost 5 bases, with 18 bases spanning the gap. Germline-derived CDR1 and CDR2 are MDHEN and SYDVKM. The length of the CDR3 is 15 residues. The CDR3 DNA follows: TGTGCCAGCATTCCCGGGGGTTCCTTCGACAATGAGCAGTTCTTC. It encodes CASIPGGSFDNEQFF. Looking up the rest from reference TRBV28 and TRBJ2-1 gives the full variable domain: DVKVTQSSRYLVKRTGEKVFLECVQDMDHENMFWYRQDPGLGLRLIYFSYDVKMKEKGDIPEGYSVSREKKERFSLILESASTNQTSMYLCASIPGGSFDNEQFFGPGTRLTVL.

Turning to this clone: The junction departs from the called germline gene at one end, perhaps through a read error. V usage is TRBV19 and J usage is TRBJ1-2; 7 bases fit TRBD1. CDR3 size: 11 residues. The germline V gene encodes CDR1 LNHDA and CDR2 SQIVND (reference sequence). The CDR3 DNA is TGTGCCAGTAGCTCCTCCGGGACAGCTAACTTC. It codes for CASSSSGTANF.

The chain links TRBV3-1 (or the pseudogene TRBV3-2) to TRBJ2-1; 7 nucleotides align to TRBD2. From germline, CDR1 is LGHDT and CDR2 YNNKEL (reference sequence). CDR3 size: 14 residues. Trimming took 5 bases from V and 6 from J; bases not matched to a gene: 7. CDR3 in DNA: TGTGCCAGCAGCGGTTCGCCGGGGGGCAATGAGCAGTTCTTC. Its translation is CASSGSPGGNEQFF.

This clone was seen a single time. V usage is TRBV28 and J usage is TRBJ1-6; 9 bases are shared with TRBD1. V shed 6 bases, J shed 2 bases, and the junction held 5 bases outside the gene matches. Germline V gene lookup returns CDR1 MDHEN and CDR2 SYDVKM. The CDR3 contains 16 residues. CDR3 bases: TGTGCCAGCAGCCCGGACAGGGGCGCCTATAATTCACCCCTCCACTTT. This gives the protein CASSPDRGAYNSPLHF.

The chain couples TRBV27 to TRBJ1-3; the D is unclear. V lost 6 bases to trimming and J lost 3 bases, with 15 bases between them. Germline V gene data show CDR1 as MNHEY and CDR2 as SMNVEV (reference sequence). The CDR3 is 15 amino acids. The CDR3 sequence: CASRLAGSDGNTIYF. The CDR3 DNA follows: TGTGCCAGCAGATTGGCAGGATCAGATGGAAACACCATATATTTT.

This chain's CDR3 is CASSPLRRGQGYTF. The CDR3 nucleotides are TGTGCCAGCAGCCCTCTTCGCAGGGGGCAAGGCTACACCTTC. V and J are TRBV11-2 and TRBJ1-2, with 8 positions matching TRBD1. This CDR3 comprises 14 residues. V shed 5 bases, J shed 8 bases, and the junction held 10 bases outside the gene matches. Germline V lookup: CDR1 SGHAT, CDR2 FQNNGV.

This chain uses TRBV11-1 with TRBJ2-7; 8 nucleotides align to TRBD2. The CDR3 contains 15 residues. Germline CDR1 reads SGHAT; CDR2 reads FQDESV (reference sequence). V shed 3 bases and J 0 bases; nucleotides not matched to a gene: 4. The CDR3 DNA sequence: TGTGCCAGCAGCTTCCTAGCGGGCCTCTCCTACGAGCAGTACTTC. The encoded protein is CASSFLAGLSYEQYF. Using reference TRBV11-1 and TRBJ2-7 for the parts outside the CDR3, the full variable domain is EAEVAQSPRYKITEKSQAVAFWCDPISGHATLYWYRQILGQGPELLVQFQDESVVDDSQLPKDRFSAERLKGVDSTLKIQPAELGDSAMYLCASSFLAGLSYEQYFGPGTRLTVT.

This chain joins TRBV19 and TRBJ1-5; D is perhaps TRBD1 (5 bases). Trimming cost V 7 bases and J 7 bases, with 20 bases left between them. This CDR3 region has 15 residues. Germline V CDR1 and CDR2: LNHDA, SQIVND (reference sequence). CDR3 in amino acids: CASTLGWGVSQPQHF. In nucleotides, the CDR3 is TGTGCCAGTACCCTAGGCTGGGGGGTCAGCCAGCCCCAGCATTTT.

The chain is built from TRBV28 and TRBJ2-7; 10 bases are a match to TRBD1. The CDR3 length is 14 residues. The V gene's germline CDR1 is MDHEN and CDR2 SYDVKM. V gave up 7 bases and J gave up 3 bases; unmatched junction bases: 6. The CDR3 coding sequence is TGTGCCAGCACCCGGACAGGGGGTATCTACGAGCAGTACTTC. This codes for CASTRTGGIYEQYF.

J is TRBJ2-7 and V is TRBV25-1; 8 positions agree with TRBD2. Germline CDR1 reads MGHDK; CDR2 reads SYGVNS. J was trimmed by 6 bases and V by 6 bases; bases with no gene match: 16. The CDR3 contains 16 residues. In nucleotides, the CDR3 is TGTGCCAGCAGCCCCTTGGGAACTAGCGGTGTAACCGAGCAGTACTTC. Translated: CASSPLGTSGVTEQYF.

The CDR3 coding sequence is TGTGCCAGTAGTCCCAGCGGGGGGATGTACGAGCAGTACTTC. Residues: CASSPSGGMYEQYF. The genes are TRBV19 and TRBJ2-7; 9 bases map to TRBD2. The V gene end was trimmed by 5 bases and the J gene end by 4 bases; junction bases not matched to a gene: 6. Germline loops: CDR1 LNHDA, CDR2 SQIVND (reference sequence). CDR3 length equals 14 residues.

The rearrangement links TRBV24-1 to TRBJ1-5; D may be TRBD1 (5 bases). This CDR3 contains 13 residues. The germline gives CDR1 KGHDR, CDR2 SFDVKD. Trimming took off 4 bases at V and 4 bases at J, with 7 bases between the two ends. CDR3 residues: CATSDRVNQPQHF. CDR3 in DNA: TGTGCCACCAGTGACAGGGTTAATCAGCCCCAGCATTTT.

The sample holds one count of this clone. The chain has TRBV19 and TRBJ2-7, with 9 bases aligning to TRBD1. In germline, CDR1 is LNHDA, CDR2 SQIVND (reference sequence). J gave up 5 bases and V 5 bases, and 10 bases lay outside the gene matches. The CDR3 runs 15 residues. The CDR3, as DNA: TGTGCCAGTAGTGCCCCCGGGACAGGGTCCGACGAGCAGTACTTC. As protein: CASSAPGTGSDEQYF.

The chain links TRBV9 to TRBJ2-6, with 8 bases lining up with TRBD2. The V segment lost 2 bases and the J segment 0 bases; nucleotides outside the gene matches: 4. The CDR3 is 17 residues long. The germline gives CDR1 SGDLS, CDR2 YYNGEE. The CDR3, as DNA: TGTGCCAGCAGCGTTAGCGGGGCAAGCTCTGGGGCCAACGTCCTGACTTTC. Protein sequence: CASSVSGASSGANVLTF.

The chain uses TRBV2 and TRBJ1-4; TRBD1 might be the D (6 bases). The CDR3 is 16 residues long. V gave up 1 base and J gave up 7 bases, with 16 bases separating them. Per the germline V gene, CDR1 is SNHLY and CDR2 is FYNNEI. The CDR3 DNA is TGTGCCAGCAGTGAAGATCGGGGCAGGGGAAGTGAAAAACTGTTTTTT. Protein: CASSEDRGRGSEKLFF.

This chain connects TRBV12-3 or TRBV12-4 to TRBJ2-5, with D possibly matching TRBD1 (6 bases). The CDR3 is 13 residues long. V lost 5 bases and J lost 5, with 12 bases in between. The CDR3 region has the DNA TGTGCCAGCAGTGCACAGGGAGTGGAGACCCAGTACTTC. It translates to CASSAQGVETQYF.

This clone was recorded once. V is TRBV28 and J is TRBJ2-1, with a possible D match to TRBD2 (5 bases). The CDR3 loop spans 15 amino acids. Germline CDR1 and CDR2: MDHEN and SYDVKM. V was pared by 1 base and J by 2 bases, with 9 bases between. CDR3 in amino acids: CASSLFGETYNEQFF. CDR3 DNA: TGTGCCAGCAGTTTATTCGGGGAAACCTACAATGAGCAGTTCTTC.

V gene TRBV27 combines with J gene TRBJ1-5; 8 nucleotides line up with TRBD1. The CDR3 runs 15 residues. The J segment lost 4 bases and the V segment lost 4 bases, leaving 6 bases of the junction unmatched. The germline V gene has CDR1 MNHEY and CDR2 SMNVEV (reference sequence). In DNA form, the CDR3 reads TGTGCCAGCAGTTACACAGGGGGGCTAAATCAGCCCCAGCATTTT. Its protein product is CASSYTGGLNQPQHF.

The chain joins TRBV13 to TRBJ2-1; the D gene is possibly TRBD2 (6 bases). Germline CDR1 is PRHDT and CDR2 is FYEKMQ (reference sequence). V lost 0 bases, J lost 4 bases, and 10 bases lay in between. The CDR3 consists of 15 residues. The CDR3 nucleotides are TGTGCCAGCAGCTTAGGGGAGGGTGAGTACAATGAGCAGTTCTTC. Translation gives CASSLGEGEYNEQFF.

The chain is built from TRBV24-1 and TRBJ2-2; tentatively, D is TRBD1 (6 bases). V was clipped by 10 bases and J by 5 bases, with 16 bases between them. Germline V gives CDR1 KGHDR, CDR2 SFDVKD. This CDR3 comprises 14 residues. CDR3 amino acids: CATSRGSLTGELFF. The DNA of the CDR3 is TGTGCCACGTCGAGGGGGAGCTTAACCGGGGAGCTGTTTTTT.

V is TRBV11-2 and J is TRBJ2-7; possibly TRBD1 for D (6 bases). Germline V gene lookup returns CDR1 SGHAT and CDR2 FQNNGV. There are 15 residues in the CDR3. The V end was cut by 4 bases, the J end by 5 bases, with 18 bases between. CDR3 in amino acids: CASSSTGSLGDEQYF. CDR3 sequence (DNA): TGTGCCAGCAGCTCCACAGGGTCCCTCGGGGACGAGCAGTACTTC.

The chain is built from TRBV19 and TRBJ2-3, with D possibly matching TRBD2 (5 bases). Germline V CDR1 and CDR2: LNHDA, SQIVND (reference sequence). Trimming took off 3 bases at V and 2 bases at J, with 9 bases between the two ends. This CDR3 has 14 amino acids. The CDR3 nucleotides are TGTGCCAGTAGTATCTCTCTAGCCACAGATACGCAGTATTTT. Amino acid sequence: CASSISLATDTQYF.

J is TRBJ1-5 and V is TRBV7-9; a weak D match, TRBD1 (5 bases). Deletions cut 3 bases from V and 4 bases from J, with 13 bases between. The CDR3 totals 15 residues. Germline V gene data show CDR1 as SEHNR and CDR2 as FQNEAQ (reference sequence). This CDR3 reads CASSFGASQNQPQHF. CDR3 coding DNA: TGTGCCAGCAGCTTTGGGGCGTCCCAGAATCAGCCCCAGCATTTT.

The V call is TRBV19, the J call TRBJ1-1; D call uncertain. V was pared by 8 bases and J by 3 bases, with 13 bases between. CDR3 size: 13 residues. Germline V gives CDR1 LNHDA, CDR2 SQIVND (reference sequence). The CDR3 loop reads CASARRRDTEAFF. DNA for the CDR3: TGTGCCAGTGCCAGGCGGAGGGACACTGAAGCTTTCTTT.